A single sample gave rise to the 8 T cell receptor beta chains below, sequenced in a study of cytomegalovirus exposure and HLA in healthy donors. This table comes from immunoSEQ multiplex PCR, and its TCRdb copy is limited to in-frame clones, with some not included. The sample has about 330,000 clones, roughly 90% seen once; the top ten hold around 0.8%. The sequenced material came from PBMCs. The source of these receptors is a woman in her late teens or twenties in good health and CMV-seronegative.

The chain joins TRBV2 to TRBJ2-2; TRBD2 aligns across 7 bases. This CDR3 contains 12 residues. J gave up 7 bases and V 4 bases, and 0 bases lay outside the gene matches. Germline CDR1 is SNHLY and CDR2 is FYNNEI. CDR3 sequence reads: CASSGEGGELFF. The CDR3 DNA reads as TGTGCCAGCAGTGGGGAGGGCGGGGAGCTGTTTTTT.

This sequence joins TRBV12-5 and TRBJ2-3, with unresolved D. The CDR3 has 14 amino acids. Trimming removed 1 base from V and 5 bases from J, with 10 bases in between. Germline-derived CDR1 and CDR2 are LGHNT and FRNRAP. The CDR3 spells CASGLGIARDTQYF. The CDR3 region has the DNA TGTGCTAGTGGTTTGGGGATAGCTCGAGATACGCAGTATTTT.

This clone was found once. V and J are TRBV9 and TRBJ1-1; the match to TRBD1 covers 9 bases. This CDR3 is built from 12 residues. Germline loops: CDR1 SGDLS, CDR2 YYNGEE. V trimming: 4 bases; J trimming: 8 bases; junction bases outside the gene matches: 3. The CDR3 sequence: CASSPGQGEAFF. As DNA, the CDR3 is TGTGCCAGCAGCCCGGGACAGGGCGAAGCTTTCTTT.

The chain couples TRBV5-5 to TRBJ1-5, with TRBD1 matching 11 bases. The CDR3 spans 17 residues. CDR1 and CDR2 from the germline V gene are SGHKS and YYEKEE (reference sequence). Germline trimming cut 0 bases from V and 5 bases from J; bases unmatched to any gene: 7. The CDR3: CASSLAEDRGLDQPQHF. In DNA, the CDR3 is TGTGCCAGCAGCTTGGCGGAGGACAGGGGGCTCGATCAGCCCCAGCATTTT.

This sequence joins TRBV5-8 and TRBJ2-1; 14 bases map to TRBD2. The germline gives CDR1 SGHTS, CDR2 YDEGEE. The CDR3 length is 16 residues. Germline trimming cut 0 bases from V and 7 bases from J; bases unmatched to any gene: 3. DNA for the CDR3: TGTGCCAGCAGCTTGGTGGGACTAGCGGGGGTTAATGAGCAGTTCTTC. This translates into CASSLVGLAGVNEQFF. Variable domain in full (rest from reference TRBV5-8 and TRBJ2-1): EAGVTQSPTHLIKTRGQQATLRCSPISGHTSVYWYQQALGLGLQFLLWYDEGEERNRGNFPPRFSGRQFPNYSSELNVNALELEDSALYLCASSLVGLAGVNEQFFGPGTRLTVL.

The rearrangement joins TRBV28 to TRBJ2-7; D gene uncertain. Germline CDR1 reads MDHEN; CDR2 reads SYDVKM. There are 14 residues in the CDR3. V lost 5 bases and J lost 2, with 13 bases in between. CDR3 region: CASSLPVITYEQYF. DNA of the CDR3: TGTGCCAGCAGTCTTCCAGTTATCACCTACGAGCAGTACTTC.

The rearrangement links TRBV7-3 to TRBJ2-1; D remains ambiguous. V lost 1 base to trimming and J lost 6 bases, with 7 bases between them. The CDR3 has 13 residues. CDR1 and CDR2 from the germline V gene are SGHTA and FQGTGA. The CDR3: CASSLNPGNEQFF. As DNA, the CDR3 is TGTGCCAGCAGCTTAAATCCGGGCAATGAGCAGTTCTTC.

This chain connects TRBV7-9 to TRBJ2-7, with TRBD1 matching 8 bases. The CDR3 contains 16 residues. The V and J ends lost 0 bases and 3 bases, in that order; junction bases with no gene match: 7. Looked up from germline, CDR1 is SEHNR and CDR2 is FQNEAQ (reference sequence). The CDR3 spells CASSLAEWDRSYEQYF. Here the CDR3 DNA reads TGTGCCAGCAGCTTAGCGGAATGGGACAGGAGCTACGAGCAGTACTTC. The complete variable domain, with remaining parts taken from reference TRBV7-9 and TRBJ2-7, reads DTGVSQNPRHKITKRGQNVTFRCDPISEHNRLYWYRQTLGQGPEFLTYFQNEAQLEKSRLLSDRFSAERPKGSFSTLEIQRTEQGDSAMYLCASSLAEWDRSYEQYFGPGTRLTVT.